The T cell receptor (beta chain) described here comes from a study of blood T cell repertoires in COVID-19. Study details: Collection of acute and convalescent COVID-19 samples took place in the United States, Italy and Spain. The cDNA or gDNA used as material had been derived from T cells, B-cell-depleted T cells, or PBMCs.

The CDR3 contains 16 residues. V was clipped by 2 bases and J by 2 bases; unmatched bases: 4. Germline-derived CDR1 and CDR2 are KGHSH and LQKENI. Original processing notes: Amplified reference gene primers provided the basis for estimating nucleated cell counts. The table came from immunoSEQ multiplex PCR; TCRdb's copy has only in-frame clones and leaves some out. V and J calls and clone size come straight from that table; D and trimming were deduced from the DNA. The sample carries some 110,000 clones, around 86% recorded once. The V and J genes are TRBV18 and TRBJ2-2; 8 bases line up with TRBD2. The receptor comes from a man between 50 and 59 years old with acute or convalescent COVID-19. The sequencing sample was made of peripheral blood. CDR3 loop: CASSPGSGGNTGELFF. The CDR3, as DNA: TGTGCCAGCTCACCAGGCAGCGGGGGTAACACCGGGGAGCTGTTTTTT.